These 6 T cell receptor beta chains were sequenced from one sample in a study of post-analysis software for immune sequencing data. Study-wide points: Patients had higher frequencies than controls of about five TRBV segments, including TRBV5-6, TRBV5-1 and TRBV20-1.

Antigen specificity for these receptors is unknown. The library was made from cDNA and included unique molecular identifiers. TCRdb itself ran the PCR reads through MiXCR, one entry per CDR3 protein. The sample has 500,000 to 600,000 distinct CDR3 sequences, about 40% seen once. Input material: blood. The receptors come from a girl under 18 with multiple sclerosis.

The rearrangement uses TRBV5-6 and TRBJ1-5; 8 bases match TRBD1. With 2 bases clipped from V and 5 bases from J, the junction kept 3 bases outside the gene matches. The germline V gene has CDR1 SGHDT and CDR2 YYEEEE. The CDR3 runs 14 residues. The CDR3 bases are TGTGCCAGCAGCTTCAGGGGGCGCGATCAGCCCCAGCATTTT. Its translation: CASSFRGRDQPQHF.

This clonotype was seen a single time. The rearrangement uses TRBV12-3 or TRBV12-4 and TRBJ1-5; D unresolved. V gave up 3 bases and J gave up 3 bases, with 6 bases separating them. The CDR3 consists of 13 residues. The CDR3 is CASSLSANQPQHF. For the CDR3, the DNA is TGTGCCAGCAGTTTGAGTGCCAATCAGCCCCAGCATTTT.

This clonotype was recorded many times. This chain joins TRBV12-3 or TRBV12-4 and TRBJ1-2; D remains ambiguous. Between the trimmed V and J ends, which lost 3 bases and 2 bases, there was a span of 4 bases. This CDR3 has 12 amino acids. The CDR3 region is CASSFGNYGYTF. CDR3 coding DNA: TGTGCCAGCAGTTTCGGAAACTATGGCTACACCTTC.

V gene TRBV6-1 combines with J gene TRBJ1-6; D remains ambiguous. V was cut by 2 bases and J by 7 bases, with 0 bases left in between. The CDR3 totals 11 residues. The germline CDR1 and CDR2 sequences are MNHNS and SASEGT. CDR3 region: CASSENSPLHF. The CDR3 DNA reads TGTGCCAGCAGTGAAAATTCACCCCTCCACTTT.

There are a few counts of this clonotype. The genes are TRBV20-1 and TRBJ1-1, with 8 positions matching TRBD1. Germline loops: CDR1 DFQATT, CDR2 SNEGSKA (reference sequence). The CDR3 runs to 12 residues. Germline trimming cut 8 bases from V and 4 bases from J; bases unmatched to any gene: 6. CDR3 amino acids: CSPGQAFTEAFF. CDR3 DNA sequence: TGCAGTCCGGGACAGGCCTTCACTGAAGCTTTCTTT.

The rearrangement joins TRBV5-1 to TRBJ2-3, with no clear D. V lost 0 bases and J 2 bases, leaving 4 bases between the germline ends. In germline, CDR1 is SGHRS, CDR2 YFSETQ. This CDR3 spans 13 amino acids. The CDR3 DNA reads TGCGCCAGCAGCTTGGAGGCCACAGATACGCAGTATTTT. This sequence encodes CASSLEATDTQYF.